This is a list of T cell receptor beta chains from one sample in a study of cytomegalovirus exposure and HLA in healthy donors. This table comes from immunoSEQ multiplex PCR, and its TCRdb copy is limited to in-frame clones, with some not included. Of about 120,000 clones in the sample, 75% to 85% were seen once. Sequences were obtained from PBMCs. Every receptor here comes from a middle-aged man in good health and CMV-seronegative. Both conserved end residues are part of each CDR3. The D gene is left open where the match is weak. Clone size, where shown, is once, few, many, or a class for clones that have expanded.

j_gene: TRBJ1-6
d_gene: TRBD1
v_gene: TRBV18
len: 15
abundance: .
CDR3aa: CASSPAGTENSPLHF
CDR3nt: TGTGCCAGCTCACCAGCTGGGACAGAGAATTCACCCCTCCACTTT

j_gene: TRBJ2-7
d_gene: .
v_gene: TRBV30
len: 16
abundance: .
CDR3aa: CAWSRSPRQGGYEQYF
CDR3nt: TGTGCCTGGAGTAGGAGTCCCCGGCAGGGAGGCTACGAGCAGTACTTC

j_gene: TRBJ1-3
d_gene: .
v_gene: TRBV30
len: 15
abundance: .
CDR3aa: CAWSVRGQGPNTIYF
CDR3nt: TGTGCCTGGAGTGTACGAGGCCAGGGCCCGAACACCATATATTTT

j_gene: TRBJ2-2
d_gene: .
v_gene: TRBV14
len: 14
abundance: .
CDR3aa: CASSQVRETGELFF
CDR3nt: TGTGCCAGCAGCCAAGTACGCGAAACCGGGGAGCTGTTTTTT

j_gene: TRBJ2-1
d_gene: TRBD2
v_gene: TRBV10-1
len: 16
abundance: .
CDR3aa: CASSGPSGRPYNEQFF
CDR3nt: TGCGCCAGCAGTGGTCCTAGCGGGAGACCCTACAATGAGCAGTTCTTC

j_gene: TRBJ1-5
d_gene: TRBD1
v_gene: TRBV30
len: 14
abundance: .
CDR3aa: CAWSVLQGNQPQHF
CDR3nt: TGTGCCTGGAGTGTACTACAGGGGAATCAGCCCCAGCATTTT

j_gene: TRBJ1-4
d_gene: .
v_gene: TRBV7-2
len: 13
abundance: few
CDR3aa: CASSLVQREKLFF
CDR3nt: TGTGCCAGCAGCTTAGTTCAGAGGGAAAAACTGTTTTTT

j_gene: TRBJ2-7
d_gene: TRBD1
v_gene: TRBV12-5
len: 16
abundance: .
CDR3aa: CASGLPGTGSSYEQYF
CDR3nt: TGTGCTAGTGGTTTGCCAGGGACAGGGAGCTCCTACGAGCAGTACTTC

j_gene: TRBJ2-7
d_gene: .
v_gene: TRBV4-1
len: 15
abundance: .
CDR3aa: CASSQATATAVEQYF
CDR3nt: TGCGCCAGCAGCCAAGCGACAGCCACTGCCGTTGAGCAGTACTTC

j_gene: TRBJ2-5
d_gene: .
v_gene: TRBV5-4
len: 12
abundance: .
CDR3aa: CASSLPQETQYF
CDR3nt: TGTGCCAGCAGCTTGCCCCAGGAGACCCAGTACTTC

j_gene: TRBJ1-5
d_gene: .
v_gene: TRBV28
len: 17
abundance: .
CDR3aa: CASSLWVFGGLAEAQHF
CDR3nt: TGTGCCAGCAGTTTATGGGTCTTTGGAGGCCTAGCGGAAGCCCAGCATTTT

j_gene: TRBJ1-2
d_gene: .
v_gene: TRBV19
len: 15
abundance: .
CDR3aa: CASSNTGLSFYGYTF
CDR3nt: TGTGCCAGTAGTAACACAGGGTTGTCGTTCTATGGCTACACCTTC

j_gene: TRBJ2-6
d_gene: TRBD2
v_gene: TRBV10-3
len: 21
abundance: once
CDR3aa: CAISESTREGGAASGANVLTF
CDR3nt: TGTGCCATCAGTGAGTCGACTCGGGAGGGGGGCGCCGCCTCTGGGGCCAACGTCCTGACTTTC

j_gene: TRBJ1-5
d_gene: .
v_gene: TRBV29-1
len: 11
abundance: few
CDR3aa: CTPAGRLAQHF
CDR3nt: TGCACCCCCGCAGGCAGGCTGGCCCAGCATTTT

j_gene: TRBJ1-3
d_gene: .
v_gene: TRBV7-9
len: 16
abundance: .
CDR3aa: CASSTQDRGSGNTIYF
CDR3nt: TGTGCCAGCAGCACTCAGGACCGGGGATCTGGAAACACCATATATTTT

j_gene: TRBJ1-2
d_gene: .
v_gene: TRBV4-3
len: 15
abundance: once
CDR3aa: CASSPASGASYGYTF
CDR3nt: TGCGCCAGCAGCCCGGCTTCAGGGGCCAGCTATGGCTACACCTTC

j_gene: TRBJ1-4
d_gene: .
v_gene: TRBV4-3
len: 16
abundance: .
CDR3aa: CASSQDRTGFREKLFF
CDR3nt: TGCGCCAGCAGCCAAGATAGAACAGGCTTTCGGGAAAAACTGTTTTTT

j_gene: TRBJ2-7
d_gene: .
v_gene: TRBV5-1
len: 12
abundance: .
CDR3aa: CASSLGGGEQYF
CDR3nt: TGCGCCAGCAGCTTGGGAGGTGGCGAGCAGTACTTC

j_gene: TRBJ2-1
d_gene: TRBD1
v_gene: TRBV19
len: 14
abundance: .
CDR3aa: CASRQGADYNEQFF
CDR3nt: TGTGCCAGCAGACAGGGGGCAGACTACAATGAGCAGTTCTTC

j_gene: TRBJ2-6
d_gene: .
v_gene: TRBV9
len: 15
abundance: .
CDR3aa: CASSVEEGRANVLTF
CDR3nt: TGTGCCAGCAGCGTAGAAGAGGGAAGGGCCAACGTCCTGACTTTC

j_gene: TRBJ1-1
d_gene: .
v_gene: TRBV29-1
len: 9
abundance: .
CDR3aa: CSVAAGDFF
CDR3nt: TGCAGCGTTGCCGCCGGGGATTTCTTT

j_gene: TRBJ2-4
d_gene: .
v_gene: TRBV29-1
len: 14
abundance: .
CDR3aa: CSVVPPGIMDIQYF
CDR3nt: TGCAGCGTTGTTCCGCCAGGGATTATGGACATTCAGTACTTC

j_gene: TRBJ2-7
d_gene: TRBD2
v_gene: TRBV27
len: 14
abundance: .
CDR3aa: CASRPGGTWTEQYF
CDR3nt: TGTGCCAGCAGGCCGGGGGGGACGTGGACCGAGCAGTACTTC

j_gene: TRBJ1-1
d_gene: .
v_gene: TRBV10-2
len: 12
abundance: .
CDR3aa: CASSDSYTEAFF
CDR3nt: TGCGCCAGCAGTGATAGCTACACTGAAGCTTTCTTT

j_gene: TRBJ2-1
d_gene: TRBD2
v_gene: TRBV9
len: 16
abundance: .
CDR3aa: CASSVEIAGIYNEQFF
CDR3nt: TGTGCCAGCAGCGTAGAGATAGCGGGAATTTACAATGAGCAGTTCTTC

j_gene: TRBJ1-2
d_gene: .
v_gene: TRBV5-1
len: 14
abundance: .
CDR3aa: CASSQGSGDYGYTF
CDR3nt: TGCGCCAGCAGCCAGGGGAGCGGAGACTATGGCTACACCTTC

j_gene: TRBJ2-7
d_gene: TRBD2
v_gene: TRBV4-2
len: 17
abundance: .
CDR3aa: CASSQDRLAGELGEQYF
CDR3nt: TGTGCCAGCAGCCAAGATCGCCTAGCGGGGGAGCTGGGCGAGCAGTACTTC

j_gene: TRBJ2-3
d_gene: TRBD2
v_gene: TRBV7-9
len: 16
abundance: .
CDR3aa: CSSSPDAGGPADTQYF
CDR3nt: TGTTCCAGCAGCCCAGACGCGGGAGGGCCGGCAGATACGCAGTATTTT

j_gene: TRBJ1-1
d_gene: TRBD1
v_gene: TRBV7-8
len: 16
abundance: .
CDR3aa: CASSSDGTGRSTEAFF
CDR3nt: TGTGCCAGCAGCTCCGATGGGACAGGGAGAAGCACTGAAGCTTTCTTT

j_gene: TRBJ2-7
d_gene: TRBD1
v_gene: TRBV27
len: 16
abundance: .
CDR3aa: CVSSFSPQGSLYEQYF
CDR3nt: TGTGTCAGCAGTTTTTCCCCACAGGGGAGCCTTTACGAGCAGTACTTC

j_gene: TRBJ1-1
d_gene: TRBD1
v_gene: TRBV5-1
len: 13
abundance: .
CDR3aa: CASSEDGQAEAFF
CDR3nt: TGCGCCAGCAGCGAAGATGGACAGGCTGAAGCTTTCTTT

j_gene: TRBJ2-1
d_gene: TRBD2
v_gene: TRBV19
len: 15
abundance: .
CDR3aa: CASSSGLAGGGEQFF
CDR3nt: TGTGCCAGTAGTTCAGGACTAGCGGGGGGAGGGGAGCAGTTCTTC

j_gene: TRBJ1-1
d_gene: .
v_gene: TRBV11-2
len: 15
abundance: .
CDR3aa: CASSLDANPNTEAFF
CDR3nt: TGTGCCAGCAGCTTAGACGCTAATCCCAACACTGAAGCTTTCTTT

j_gene: TRBJ2-7
d_gene: TRBD1
v_gene: TRBV7-7
len: 15
abundance: .
CDR3aa: CASSFGTGASYEQYF
CDR3nt: TGTGCTAGCAGCTTTGGGACAGGGGCTTCCTACGAGCAGTACTTC

j_gene: TRBJ2-2
d_gene: TRBD1
v_gene: TRBV5-1
len: 14
abundance: .
CDR3aa: CASKGTGGTGELFF
CDR3nt: TGCGCCAGCAAAGGGACAGGCGGCACCGGGGAGCTGTTTTTT

j_gene: TRBJ2-1
d_gene: .
v_gene: TRBV6-5
len: 14
abundance: .
CDR3aa: CASSYKGAYNEQFF
CDR3nt: TGTGCCAGCAGTTACAAGGGGGCCTACAATGAGCAGTTCTTC

j_gene: TRBJ1-3
d_gene: .
v_gene: TRBV5-1
len: 16
abundance: .
CDR3aa: CASRRGTGSSGNTIYF
CDR3nt: TGCGCCAGCAGGAGAGGTACAGGATCCTCTGGAAACACCATATATTTT

j_gene: TRBJ1-5
d_gene: .
v_gene: TRBV6-5
len: 14
abundance: once
CDR3aa: CASSRGGSNQPQHF
CDR3nt: TGTGCCAGCAGCCGAGGGGGTTCCAATCAGCCCCAGCATTTT

j_gene: TRBJ2-3
d_gene: TRBD2
v_gene: TRBV4-3
len: 18
abundance: .
CDR3aa: CASSQEEGSSGGRYTQYF
CDR3nt: TGCGCCAGCAGCCAAGAGGAGGGTTCTAGCGGGGGGAGGTATACGCAGTATTTT

j_gene: TRBJ1-3
d_gene: .
v_gene: TRBV6-5
len: 13
abundance: .
CDR3aa: CASRPLTENTIYF
CDR3nt: TGTGCCAGCAGGCCATTGACTGAAAACACCATATATTTT

j_gene: TRBJ1-4
d_gene: .
v_gene: TRBV4-3
len: 12
abundance: .
CDR3aa: CASSQGAEKLFF
CDR3nt: TGCGCCAGCAGCCAAGGGGCGGAAAAACTGTTTTTT

j_gene: TRBJ2-3
d_gene: .
v_gene: TRBV6-4
len: 13
abundance: .
CDR3aa: CASSDFESSRQYF
CDR3nt: TGTGCCAGCAGTGATTTTGAGTCCTCGAGGCAGTATTTT